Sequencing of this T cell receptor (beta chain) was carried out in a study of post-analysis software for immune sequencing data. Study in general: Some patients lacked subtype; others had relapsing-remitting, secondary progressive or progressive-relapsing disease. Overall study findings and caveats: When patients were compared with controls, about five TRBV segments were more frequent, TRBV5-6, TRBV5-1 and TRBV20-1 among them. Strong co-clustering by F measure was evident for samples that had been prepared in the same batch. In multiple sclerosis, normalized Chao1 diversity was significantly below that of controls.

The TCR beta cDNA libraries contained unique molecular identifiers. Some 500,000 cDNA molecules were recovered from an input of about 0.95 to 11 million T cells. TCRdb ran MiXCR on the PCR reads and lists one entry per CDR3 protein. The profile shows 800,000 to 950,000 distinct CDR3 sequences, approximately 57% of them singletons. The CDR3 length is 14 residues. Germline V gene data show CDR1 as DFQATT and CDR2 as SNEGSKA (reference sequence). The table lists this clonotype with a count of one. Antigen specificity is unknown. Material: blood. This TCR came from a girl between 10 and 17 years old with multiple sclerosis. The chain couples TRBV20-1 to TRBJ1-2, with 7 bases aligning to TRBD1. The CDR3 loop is CRPASGGANYGYTF. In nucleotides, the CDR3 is TGCAGACCCGCGTCAGGGGGAGCTAACTATGGCTACACCTTC.